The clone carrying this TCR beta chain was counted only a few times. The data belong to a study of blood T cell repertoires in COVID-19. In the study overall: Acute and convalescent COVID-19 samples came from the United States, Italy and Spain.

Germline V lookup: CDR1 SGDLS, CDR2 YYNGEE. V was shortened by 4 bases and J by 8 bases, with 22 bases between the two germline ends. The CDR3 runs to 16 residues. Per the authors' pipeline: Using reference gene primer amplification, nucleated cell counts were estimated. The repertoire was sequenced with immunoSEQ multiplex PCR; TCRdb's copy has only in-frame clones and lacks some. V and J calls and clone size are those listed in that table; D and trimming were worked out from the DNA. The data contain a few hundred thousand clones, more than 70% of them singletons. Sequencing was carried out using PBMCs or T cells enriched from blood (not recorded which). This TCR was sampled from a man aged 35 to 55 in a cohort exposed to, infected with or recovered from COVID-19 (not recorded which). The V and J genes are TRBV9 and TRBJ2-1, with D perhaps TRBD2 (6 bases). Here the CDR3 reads CASSPRLVTLLDEQFF. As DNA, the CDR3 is TGTGCCAGCAGCCCCCGACTAGTAACCCTCTTGGATGAGCAGTTCTTC.